Here is one TCR beta chain with its context. Its antigen is not known. Sorting of CD4+ and CD8+ T cells was performed on PBMCs. This sample is part of a study of CD8+ T cells in alopecia areata. The authors extracted RNA and reverse transcribed it into cDNA as the sequencing template. Produced via immunoSEQ multiplex PCR; TCRdb's table is partial and in-frame only. The sample holds roughly 130,000 clones, 45% to 60% seen once. Study results and caveats: Lesional scalp, notably in alopecia totalis/universalis, had clonality above that of normal scalp.

Trimming cost V 1 base and J 1 base; bases outside gene matches: 9. In germline, CDR1 is SGHTA, CDR2 FQGNSA. This CDR3 is 17 amino acids long. The chain couples TRBV7-2 to TRBJ2-5, with 7 nucleotides matching TRBD2. The source is a human donor with alopecia areata. The sample was CD4+ T cells sorted from blood, taken at week 0. CDR3 bases: TGTGCCAGCAGCTTAGTAGGTTTGGCTAGCGGCCAAGAGACCCAGTACTTC. The encoded protein is CASSLVGLASGQETQYF.